The 30 T cell receptor beta chains below were found in one sample sequenced in a study of regulatory T cells after allogeneic stem cell transplantation. SMARTer RACE cDNA synthesis from RNA preceded amplification of the TCR beta CDR3 region. From the 5' RACE reads, TCRdb called clonotypes with MiXCR, one entry per CDR3 protein. The table has approximately 4,600 distinct CDR3 sequences, 96% seen once. The sample in question was sorted CD4+ T cells from blood (whether regulatory or conventional is not recorded), obtained 30 days after allogeneic stem cell transplant. The origin of the receptors is a human patient who had an allogeneic stem cell transplant, so the T cells may come from the graft donor.

With respect to this clonotype: The CDR3 does not close with the conserved phenylalanine or tryptophan, likely indicating a read error. The V call is TRBV5-1, the J call TRBJ2-7; 8 bases match TRBD1. This CDR3 spans 16 amino acids. Germline CDR1 and CDR2: SGHRS and YFSETQ. In DNA, the CDR3 is TGCCCGAGCAGCCGAACAGCCGGGACAGGATCCTACGAGCAGTACCTC. Translating it yields CPSSRTAGTGSYEQYL.

The DNA for the CDR3 is TGTGCCAGTAGTCTGGGTATCACCTGCGAGCAGTTCTTC. As protein: CASSLGITCEQFF. The V call is TRBV19, the J call TRBJ2-7; no firm D call. The DNA end lines up better with TRBJ2-1; the J call may be wrong. The CDR3 is made up of 13 amino acids. Germline CDR1 is LNHDA and CDR2 is SQIVND (reference sequence).

A remark on this clonotype: Relative to the germline gene, one junction end is altered; a read error may explain this. The chain combines TRBV20-1 with TRBJ1-3, with D uncertain. Germline CDR1 is DFQATT and CDR2 is SNEGSKA (reference sequence). This CDR3 spans 15 amino acids. The CDR3 DNA follows: TGCAGTGCTAGAGAGATGGGTTCCGTCGGAAACACCAAATACTTC. Its protein is CSAREMGSVGNTKYF.

On this clonotype: Sequence at one end of the junction differs from germline and may be a read error. The gene calls are TRBV5-1 and TRBJ1-2; tentative D call: TRBD1 (6 bases). CDR1 is SGHRS and CDR2 is YFSETQ in the germline V gene. The CDR3 sequence is 15 residues long. CDR3 sequence reads: CASSVRGVPEYAYSF. The CDR3 coding sequence is TGCGCCAGCAGTGTGAGGGGGGTCCCGGAGTATGCGTACTCCTTT. Variable domain in full (rest from reference TRBV5-1 and TRBJ1-2): KAGVTQTPRYLIKTRGQQVTLSCSPISGHRSVSWYQQTPGQGLQFLFEYFSETQRNKGNFPGRFSGRQFSNSRSEMNVSTLELGDSALYLCASSVRGVPEYAYSFGSGTRLTVV.

Worth noting for this clonotype: It is likely a read error, because the conserved phenylalanine at the end of the CDR3 is missing. V and J are TRBV10-3 and TRBJ2-5; D may be TRBD1 or TRBD2 (6 bases each). V dropped 5 bases and J dropped 5 bases, with 15 bases sitting between them. Germline CDR1 reads ENHRY; CDR2 reads SYGVKD. The CDR3 runs to 14 residues. The CDR3 region is CAISSQRRGETQYV. For the CDR3, the DNA is TGTGCCATCAGTTCCCAGAGGAGGGGGGAGACCCAGTACGTC.

Turning to this clonotype: At one end, the junction sequence differs from germline, possibly due to a read error. This chain connects TRBV6-5 to TRBJ2-4, with D tentatively TRBD1 or TRBD2 (6 bases each). Germline lookup yields CDR1 MNHEY and CDR2 SVGAGI. The CDR3 is 13 amino acids. This CDR3 is CASSEGGKNNQYF. In DNA form, the CDR3 reads TGTGCCAGCAGTGAGGGGGGCAAAAACAATCAGTACTTC.

About this clonotype: At one of its ends the junction is not consistent with the germline gene, which may arise from a read error. CDR3 residues: CASSRRGGKETQYF. The CDR3 DNA is TGCGCCAGCAGTCGGCGGGGCGGTAAAGAGACCCAGTACTTC. The gene calls are TRBV6-5 and TRBJ2-5; perhaps TRBD2 as D (6 bases). The germline V gene encodes CDR1 MNHEY and CDR2 SVGAGI. The CDR3 contains 14 residues.

With regard to this clonotype: Relative to the germline gene, one junction end is altered; a read error may explain this. The chain couples TRBV10-3 to TRBJ2-1, with 7 bases that match TRBD2. This CDR3 contains 15 residues. CDR1 is ENHRY, CDR2 SYGVKD, per germline. CDR3 coding DNA: TGTGCCACCAGTGCTGTGGCGGGAGAGAAGAGTGAGCAGTTCTTC. Translation: CATSAVAGEKSEQFF.

With regard to this clonotype: An end of the junction does not agree with germline; a read error may underlie this. The V and J genes are TRBV4-3 and TRBJ1-6; D remains ambiguous. Germline V lookup: CDR1 LGHNA, CDR2 YSLEER. The CDR3 extends over 12 amino acids. Here the CDR3 reads CASGPVDSHHNF. In nucleotides, the CDR3 is TGCGCCAGCGGCCCTGTGGATTCACACCACAACTTT.

This clonotype is large in the sample. This sequence joins TRBV6-2 or TRBV6-3 and TRBJ1-1; TRBD1 matches 7 bases. The V segment lost 5 bases and the J segment 0 bases; nucleotides outside the gene matches: 3. CDR1 is MNHEY, CDR2 SVGEGT, per germline. The CDR3 spans 14 residues. CDR3 DNA sequence: TGTGCCAGCAGTCTGACAGGGATGAACACTGAAGCTTTCTTT. Translating gives CASSLTGMNTEAFF.

About this clonotype itself: The junction departs from the called germline gene at one end, perhaps through a read error. This chain connects TRBV6-5 to TRBJ2-4; possibly TRBD2 for D (6 bases). The CDR3 is 13 amino acids. Looked up from germline, CDR1 is MNHEY and CDR2 is SVGAGI. The CDR3 DNA reads as TGTTGCAGCGGTCGGGGGAGCAAAGACATTCAGTACTTC. Its protein is CCSGRGSKDIQYF.

This chain joins TRBV7-2 and TRBJ2-7; maybe TRBD2 (6 bases). The DNA end favors TRBJ2-3, so the J call may be wrong. Germline V gene data show CDR1 as SGHTA and CDR2 as FQGNSA. The CDR3 totals 16 residues. CDR3 nucleotide sequence: TGTGCCAGCAGCTTAGGCCCGACGGGAGCGTCCGACGCGCAGTATTTT. This sequence encodes CASSLGPTGASDAQYF.

The gene calls are TRBV6-5 and TRBJ2-1; 8 bases match TRBD2. From germline, CDR1 is MNHEY and CDR2 SVGAGI. The length of the CDR3 is 15 residues. Trimming removed 6 bases from V and 9 bases from J; junction bases left unmatched: 13. CDR3 loop: CASRTLTGGPGEQFF. The CDR3 DNA is TGTGCCAGCAGGACCCTCACGGGAGGGCCGGGTGAGCAGTTCTTC.

On this clonotype: At one of its ends the junction is not consistent with the germline gene, which may arise from a read error. The chain has TRBV20-1 and TRBJ2-2; no clear D gene. Germline values: CDR1 DFQATT, CDR2 SNEGSKA (reference sequence). The CDR3 has 18 amino acids. The CDR3 bases are TGCAGTGCTAGAGGTGGCCGGGCCAGGCCAGGCGGCACCGGCGAGCTGTTTTTT. Protein sequence: CSARGGRARPGGTGELFF.

The rearrangement links TRBV2 to TRBJ2-2; 7 bases map to TRBD1. CDR1 is SNHLY and CDR2 is FYNNEI in the germline V gene. The CDR3 is 16 residues long. V was clipped by 4 bases and J by 17 bases; unmatched bases: 22. Here the CDR3 reads CASSGKVQGFMVTVFF. CDR3 coding DNA: TGTGCCAGCAGTGGCAAAGTACAGGGGTTCATGGTGACCGTTTTTTTT.

Details on this clonotype: With only one base between it and a far larger clone, this is likely a read error. The chain has TRBV5-1 and TRBJ2-1, with 9 bases matching TRBD2. Germline loops: CDR1 SGHRS, CDR2 YFSETQ. The CDR3 is 15 residues long. The junction had 9 bases not matched to a gene; V was cut back by 1 base and J by 10 bases. The CDR3 DNA reads as TGCGCCAGCAGCTTGCTAGCGGGATCCATGTACGAGCAGTTCTTC. It specifies CASSLLAGSMYEQFF.

Remarks on this clonotype: A read error may account for a junction end that differs from germline. The chain recombines TRBV5-1 with TRBJ2-3, with D maybe TRBD2 (5 bases). The CDR3 runs 13 residues. Germline V lookup: CDR1 SGHRS, CDR2 YFSETQ. CDR3 sequence (DNA): TGCGCCAGCAGTATGTCTAGCCAAGATACGCAGTGTTTT. Translating gives CASSMSSQDTQCF.

A note on this clonotype: Sequence at one end of the junction differs from germline and may be a read error. This chain joins TRBV5-1 and TRBJ1-2; D is perhaps TRBD1 (5 bases). Germline V gene sequence: CDR1 SGHRS, CDR2 YFSETQ. CDR3 size: 15 residues. This CDR3 is CASSLRLDTDYGYSF. CDR3 in DNA: TGCGCCAGCAGCTTGAGGTTGGACACGGATTATGGCTACTCCTTC.

This clonotype occurred once. Mismatch with germline at one junction end may stem from a read error. The V and J genes are TRBV15 and TRBJ1-1, with a weak D call TRBD1 (5 bases). The CDR3 is made up of 15 amino acids. Germline V gene data show CDR1 as LNHNV and CDR2 as YYDKDF (reference sequence). CDR3 in DNA: TGCGCCGCCAGCAGAGATTTTAACAGGAACACTGGAGCTTTCTTT. Translated: CAASRDFNRNTGAFF.

The V and J genes are TRBV20-1 and TRBJ2-7; 11 bases match TRBD1. This CDR3 has 16 residues. V gave up 5 bases and J gave up 6 bases; unmatched junction bases: 15. CDR1 and CDR2 (germline): DFQATT, SNEGSKA (reference sequence). The CDR3 nucleotides read TGCAGTGCTTTGACCCTCCGCTCCGGGACAGGGGGCGAGCAGTACTTC. Its translation is CSALTLRSGTGGEQYF.

Notes on this clonotype: Mismatch with germline at one junction end may stem from a read error. CDR3 region: CDSRLKGVRNSTLHW. The CDR3 nucleotides are TGTGACAGCAGGCTAAAGGGGGTTAGAAATTCAACCCTGCACTGG. The V gene is TRBV2, the J gene TRBJ1-6; D might be TRBD1 (6 bases). CDR3 size: 15 residues. Germline CDR1 reads SNHLY; CDR2 reads FYNNEI.

This clonotype was counted once. One junction end does not reproduce the germline sequence, and a read error may be involved. The chain couples TRBV5-4 to TRBJ2-5; maybe TRBD1 (5 bases). The CDR3 runs to 15 residues. Germline CDR1 is SGHNT and CDR2 is YYREEE (reference sequence). CDR3 residues: CASSLKDQGKQTQHF. The CDR3 region has the DNA TGTGCCAGCAGCCTAAAGGACCAGGGCAAACAGACCCAGCACTTC.

About this clonotype: Relative to the germline gene, one junction end is altered; a read error may explain this. CDR3 loop: CVSIIEEGAAEEQYF. DNA for the CDR3: TGTGTCAGCATCATAGAGGAAGGGGCGGCCGAGGAGCAGTATTTT. This rearrangement joins TRBV11-2 to TRBJ2-7; tentative D call: TRBD1 (5 bases). The J call could be wrong; TRBJ2-3 is a better fit for the DNA end. Germline assignment: CDR1 SGHAT and CDR2 FQNNGV. The CDR3 has 15 residues.

Regarding this clonotype: One end of the junction fails to match germline, which may point to a read error. The chain has TRBV6-5 and TRBJ2-5; D perhaps matches TRBD2 (6 bases). The CDR3 runs 14 residues. Germline-derived CDR1 and CDR2 are MNHEY and SVGAGI. CDR3 coding DNA: TGTGCCAGCAGCCCGCGGGACGGACAAGAGACCCAGTCCTTC. Its protein is CASSPRDGQETQSF.

Notes on this clonotype: One junction end does not reproduce the germline sequence, and a read error may be involved. The chain uses TRBV7-9 and TRBJ2-3; D may be TRBD2 (5 bases). Looked up from germline, CDR1 is SEHNR and CDR2 is FQNEAQ (reference sequence). The CDR3 loop spans 17 amino acids. The DNA of the CDR3 is TGTGCCTGCAGCCGCAGCCGCGCAAGCGGTACCACAGATAAGCAGTATTTC. As protein: CACSRSRASGTTDKQYF.

Regarding this clonotype: At one end, the junction sequence differs from germline, possibly due to a read error. V usage is TRBV5-1 and J usage is TRBJ1-2; a possible D gene is TRBD1 (6 bases). Germline V gives CDR1 SGHRS, CDR2 YFSETQ. The CDR3 is made up of 15 amino acids. DNA of the CDR3: TGCGCCAGCAGCTTGAGGGGGGACACGGCTTATGCGTACTACTTC. This codes for CASSLRGDTAYAYYF. Supplemented by reference TRBV5-1 and TRBJ1-2, the full variable domain reads KAGVTQTPRYLIKTRGQQVTLSCSPISGHRSVSWYQQTPGQGLQFLFEYFSETQRNKGNFPGRFSGRQFSNSRSEMNVSTLELGDSALYLCASSLRGDTAYAYYFGSGTRLTVV.

Note on this clonotype: Compared with germline, one end of the junction differs, possibly owing to a read error. This rearrangement joins TRBV5-8 to TRBJ1-5, with D unresolved. CDR3 length: 15 amino acids. The germline CDR1 and CDR2 sequences are SGHTS and YDEGEE. CDR3 DNA sequence: TGTTCCAGCAGCATGCCTCGTACCAGATATCAGCACCAGCATTTC. Translated, it gives CSSSMPRTRYQHQHF.

Details on this clonotype: The CDR3 end shows no conserved phenylalanine or tryptophan, and so a read error is likely. The rearrangement joins TRBV19 to TRBJ2-7, with no clear D. The CDR3 length is 13 residues. Germline values: CDR1 LNHDA, CDR2 SQIVND (reference sequence). The CDR3 DNA sequence: TGTGCAAGAAGTATGGGTATCACCTACGAGCAGTACTCC. Its protein product is CARSMGITYEQYS.

As regards this clonotype: One end of the junction varies from germline; a read error may be responsible. J is TRBJ2-7 and V is TRBV5-1; TRBD2 aligns across 10 bases. This CDR3 spans 15 amino acids. Per germline, CDR1 SGHRS and CDR2 YFSETQ. The CDR3: CDSSLLAGDMYEQYF. DNA of the CDR3: TGCGACAGCAGCTTGCTAGCGGGAGACATGTACGAGCAGTACTTC.

On this clonotype: Likely a read error: the CDR3 ends without its conserved phenylalanine or tryptophan. This chain joins TRBV5-1 and TRBJ2-7; 7 bases are a match to TRBD2. Germline CDR1 reads SGHRS; CDR2 reads YFSETQ. This CDR3 has 15 amino acids. The CDR3: CATSLRAGSVYEQYI. CDR3 nucleotides: TGCGCCACCAGCTTGCGAGCGGGATCCGTGTACGAGCAGTACATC.